These 5 T cell receptor beta chains share one sample of origin, sequenced in a study of blood T cell repertoires in COVID-19. Libraries were prepared by immunoSEQ multiplex PCR; TCRdb keeps only in-frame clonotypes and omits some of them. The data show 100,000 to 130,000 clones, 60% to 85% seen once. Input material: peripheral blood. These receptors originate from a woman in her 40s with acute or convalescent COVID-19.

The rearrangement links TRBV5-4 to TRBJ1-6, with 7 bases lining up with TRBD1. Germline V CDR1 and CDR2: SGHNT, YYREEE (reference sequence). The V and J ends lost 3 bases and 8 bases, in that order; junction bases with no gene match: 8. The CDR3 runs to 15 residues. The CDR3 spells CASSSQGIFDSPLHF. The CDR3 nucleotides read TGTGCCAGCAGCTCACAGGGGATCTTCGATTCACCCCTCCACTTT.

This chain connects TRBV6-5 to TRBJ2-3; 8 bases are shared with TRBD2. Germline V lookup: CDR1 MNHEY, CDR2 SVGAGI. This CDR3 has 13 amino acids. After removal of 10 bases from V and 1 base from J, the junction contained 4 bases not matched to a gene. The CDR3 nucleotides are TGTGCCACCCAAGCGGGGGGCACAGATACGCAGTATTTT. This sequence encodes CATQAGGTDTQYF.

V is TRBV30 and J is TRBJ2-5; tentatively, D is TRBD2 (5 bases). V was cut by 0 bases and J by 6 bases, with 14 bases left in between. CDR3 length: 14 residues. Germline CDR1 GTSNPN, CDR2 SVGIG (reference sequence). The CDR3 DNA reads TGTGCCTGGAGTGTACGGGATAGCGTAAAGACCCAGTACTTC. It codes for CAWSVRDSVKTQYF.

V usage is TRBV19 and J usage is TRBJ1-2; the D gene is possibly TRBD1 (6 bases). The CDR3 contains 15 residues. V lost 8 bases and J 8 bases, leaving 24 bases between the germline ends. Germline-derived CDR1 and CDR2 are LNHDA and SQIVND (reference sequence). The CDR3 here is CASLPTGQGMWGYTF. In DNA form, the CDR3 reads TGTGCCAGTCTTCCTACTGGGCAGGGGATGTGGGGCTACACCTTC. The variable domain in full, with the rest retrieved from reference TRBV19 and TRBJ1-2, is DGGITQSPKYLFRKEGQNVTLSCEQNLNHDAMYWYRQDPGQGLRLIYYSQIVNDFQKGDIAEGYSVSREKKESFPLTVTSAQKNPTAFYLCASLPTGQGMWGYTFGSGTRLTVV.

A word on this clone: Other nucleotide sequences in the sample specify the same CDR3. The chain links TRBV6-5 to TRBJ1-5; 7 bases match TRBD1. Germline V gives CDR1 MNHEY, CDR2 SVGAGI. The CDR3 is 14 residues long. With 5 bases clipped from V and 5 bases from J, the junction kept 6 bases outside the gene matches. The CDR3 loop reads CASSRQGLDQPQHF. As DNA, the CDR3 is TGTGCCAGCAGTCGACAGGGCCTCGATCAGCCCCAGCATTTT.